The 3 T cell receptor beta chains presented below share a single source sample, sequenced in a study of read filtering for tumor transcriptome and immune sequencing. The library was built from about 400 ng RNA with molecular barcoded adaptors for alpha/delta and beta/gamma chains. TCRdb independently ran MiXCR on the reads; one entry per CDR3 protein. The table records about 130,000 distinct CDR3 sequences, roughly an eighth of them present only once. The sample comprised a population of CD138-negative cells sorted from bone marrow. All receptors come from a donor at least 40 years old with multiple myeloma.

The CDR3 region has the DNA TGTGCCAGCAGCTTCCCCCAGGGGATTTTTGAGCAGTTCTTC. This codes for CASSFPQGIFEQFF. V and J are TRBV7-3 and TRBJ2-1; perhaps TRBD1 as D (6 bases). The CDR3 runs to 14 residues. The germline CDR1 and CDR2 sequences are SGHTA and FQGTGA. Trimming left V 3 bases short and J 9 bases short, with 15 bases between. The full variable domain, completed using reference TRBV7-3 and TRBJ2-1, is GAGVSQTPSNKVTEKGKYVELRCDPISGHTALYWYRQSLGQGPEFLIYFQGTGAADDSGLPNDRFFAVRPEGSVSTLKIQRTERGDSAVYLCASSFPQGIFEQFFGPGTRLTVL.

This clonotype was seen repeatedly, ten times or more. This chain links TRBV19 with TRBJ2-1, with 8 bases that match TRBD1. V lost 5 bases and J lost 4; bases outside the gene matches: 13. Germline CDR1 reads LNHDA; CDR2 reads SQIVND (reference sequence). CDR3 length: 17 residues. The CDR3 here is CASSFIPGTGRYNEQFF. DNA for the CDR3: TGTGCCAGTAGTTTTATTCCCGGGACAGGAAGGTACAATGAGCAGTTCTTC.

This chain links TRBV29-1 with TRBJ2-1, with 7 bases matching TRBD2. V was clipped by 4 bases and J by 12 bases; unmatched bases: 12. Germline CDR1 and CDR2: SQVTM and ANQGSEA. The CDR3 extends over 13 amino acids. The CDR3 DNA reads as TGCAGCGTTGCCGGGACTGGCGGGAGTGGGCAGTTCTTC. Its translation: CSVAGTGGSGQFF.